This T cell receptor (beta chain) derives from a study of T cells in localized non-small cell lung cancer. Worth noting for this clone: Its matching antigen is unknown.

Clones were read by immunoSEQ multiplex PCR, and TCRdb kept only the in-frame ones, dropping some. The table lists about 40,000 clones, approximately 86% of them singletons. V was pared by 4 bases and J by 3 bases, with 12 bases between. The CDR3 loop spans 14 amino acids. The germline CDR1 and CDR2 sequences are MNHEY and SMNVEV (reference sequence). Study conclusions and caveats: Among the tissues sampled, uninvolved adjacent lung had the highest T cell clonality, above tumor. Appearing in adjacent lung were a median about 50 of the top 100 tumor clones.

Sequencing used peripheral blood, obtained before any cancer treatment. The sequence came from a man between 35 and 75 years old with stage I lung adenocarcinoma. V and J are TRBV27 and TRBJ2-5; a weak D match, TRBD1 (7 bases). CDR3 bases: TGTGCCAGCAGTTCAGGGGGGTGGAAAGAGACCCAGTACTTC. Encoded protein: CASSSGGWKETQYF.